This section outlines one T cell receptor beta chain sequence together with its context. Generated by immunoSEQ multiplex PCR, the TCRdb table keeps only in-frame clones and is missing some. The sample consists of 95,000 or so clones, roughly 95% of them appearing once. Per the germline V gene, CDR1 is SGHVS and CDR2 is FNYEAQ. The CDR3 totals 15 residues. Trimming stripped 5 bases from V and 6 bases from J, with 16 bases between. This sample was taken from a study of technical replicates of blood from several donors. The sequence was collected from a human donor in good health. The sequenced sample consisted of T cells isolated from PBMCs. The gene calls are TRBV7-6 and TRBJ2-2, with a tentative D call TRBD1 (5 bases). The CDR3 sequence: CASSPPIRGPGELFF. As DNA, the CDR3 is TGTGCCAGCAGCCCCCCGATTAGGGGTCCCGGGGAGCTGTTTTTT.